A single sample is the source of the 4 T cell receptor beta chains below, sequenced in a study of T-cell reconstitution after alpha-beta-depleted transplantation in children. The TCRbeta library was prepared with unique molecular identifiers. Each CDR3 protein is one row after TCRdb ran MiXCR on the PCR reads. The data hold over 100,000 distinct CDR3 sequences, with roughly 7.1% observed a single time. The sample was PBMCs, taken before TCRalphabeta/CD19-depleted stem cell transplant. The receptors come from a boy aged 2 to 10 with acute lymphoblastic leukemia, due to receive a stem cell transplant.

This clonotype has a handful of counts. This rearrangement joins TRBV19 to TRBJ2-7; TRBD1 matches at 8 bases. V shed 3 bases and J 0 bases; nucleotides not matched to a gene: 4. Germline V gene sequence: CDR1 LNHDA, CDR2 SQIVND (reference sequence). This CDR3 contains 15 residues. The CDR3 bases are TGTGCCAGTAGTATCGGACAGGGCCGCTCCTACGAGCAGTACTTC. Translating gives CASSIGQGRSYEQYF. The full variable domain, rest sourced from reference TRBV19 and TRBJ2-7, is DGGITQSPKYLFRKEGQNVTLSCEQNLNHDAMYWYRQDPGQGLRLIYYSQIVNDFQKGDIAEGYSVSREKKESFPLTVTSAQKNPTAFYLCASSIGQGRSYEQYFGPGTRLTVT.

This clonotype was observed at least ten times. The chain couples TRBV5-1 to TRBJ2-1, with 13 bases identical to TRBD2. Losses at the gene ends were 4 bases for V and 4 bases for J; bases not matched to a gene: 2. CDR3 length: 15 residues. In germline, CDR1 is SGHRS, CDR2 YFSETQ. The CDR3 spells CASSAGLAGYNEQFF. The DNA of the CDR3 is TGCGCCAGCAGCGCGGGACTAGCGGGGTACAATGAGCAGTTCTTC. The full variable domain, its missing parts supplied by reference TRBV5-1 and TRBJ2-1, is KAGVTQTPRYLIKTRGQQVTLSCSPISGHRSVSWYQQTPGQGLQFLFEYFSETQRNKGNFPGRFSGRQFSNSRSEMNVSTLELGDSALYLCASSAGLAGYNEQFFGPGTRLTVL.

There are many counts of this clonotype. The chain joins TRBV28 to TRBJ2-1; D assignment may be TRBD1 or TRBD2 (6 bases each). The CDR3 spans 14 residues. Trimming took off 6 bases at V and 8 bases at J, with 17 bases between the two ends. The V gene's germline CDR1 is MDHEN and CDR2 SYDVKM. The CDR3 reads CASRGGGVFDEQFF. The CDR3, as DNA: TGTGCCAGCAGGGGGGGCGGGGTCTTCGATGAGCAGTTCTTC.

There are many counts of this clonotype. This chain connects TRBV10-3 to TRBJ2-2, with 7 bases identical to TRBD2. Germline V gives CDR1 ENHRY, CDR2 SYGVKD. V trimming: 11 bases; J trimming: 1 base; junction bases outside the gene matches: 7. This CDR3 has 14 residues. The CDR3 reads CAVRTGGNTGELFF. The CDR3 DNA follows: TGTGCCGTTAGGACGGGGGGGAACACCGGGGAGCTGTTTTTT.